This TCR beta chain was retrieved from a study of blood T cell repertoires in COVID-19. Background on the study: Nucleic acid was either cDNA or gDNA, and it came from T cells, B-cell-depleted T cells, or PBMCs.

Libraries were prepared by immunoSEQ multiplex PCR; TCRdb keeps only in-frame clonotypes and omits some of them. The sample lists 150,000 to 200,000 clones, 75% to 85% occurring once. Germline lookup yields CDR1 SQVTM and CDR2 ANQGSEA. This CDR3 spans 15 amino acids. Trimming stripped 1 base from V and 1 base from J, with 13 bases between. This chain joins TRBV29-1 and TRBJ1-1, with TRBD1 as a possible D gene (5 bases). The origin of this receptor is a woman aged 55-69 years with COVID-19, enrolled during active disease. The material sequenced was peripheral blood. The CDR3 DNA is TGCAGCGTTGAAGTTTTGACAGTCGAGAACACTGAAGCTTTCTTT. It codes for CSVEVLTVENTEAFF.